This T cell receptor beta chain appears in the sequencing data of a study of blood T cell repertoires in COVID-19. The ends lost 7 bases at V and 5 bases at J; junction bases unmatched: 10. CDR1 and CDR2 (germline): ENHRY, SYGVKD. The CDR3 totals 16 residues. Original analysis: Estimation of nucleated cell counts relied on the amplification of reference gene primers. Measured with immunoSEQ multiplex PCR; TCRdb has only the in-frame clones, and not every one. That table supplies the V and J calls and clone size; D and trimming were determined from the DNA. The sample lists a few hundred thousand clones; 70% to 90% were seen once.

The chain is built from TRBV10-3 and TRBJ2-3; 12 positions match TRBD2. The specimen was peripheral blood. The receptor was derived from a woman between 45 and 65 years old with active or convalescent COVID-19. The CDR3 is CAIMASGRDRGDTQYF. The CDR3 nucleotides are TGTGCCATCATGGCTAGCGGGAGGGATCGAGGAGATACGCAGTATTTT.